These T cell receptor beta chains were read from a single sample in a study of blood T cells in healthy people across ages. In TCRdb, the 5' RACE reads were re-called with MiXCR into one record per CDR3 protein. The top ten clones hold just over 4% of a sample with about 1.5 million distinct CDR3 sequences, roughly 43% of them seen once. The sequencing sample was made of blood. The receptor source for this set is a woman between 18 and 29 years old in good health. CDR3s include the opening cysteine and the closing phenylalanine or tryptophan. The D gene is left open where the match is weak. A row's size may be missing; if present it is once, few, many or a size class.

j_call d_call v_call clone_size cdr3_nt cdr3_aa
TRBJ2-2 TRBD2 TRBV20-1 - TGCAGTGCTACCAGACTAGCGGGAGATCCAGGATGGGACACCGGGGAGCTGTTTTTT CSATRLAGDPGWDTGELFF
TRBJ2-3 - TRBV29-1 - TGCAGCGTTGTTGGGGCCTTGGCAGATACGCAGTATTTT CSVVGALADTQYF
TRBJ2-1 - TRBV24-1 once TGTGCCACCAGTGATTCCGGGGACATTGAGCAGTTCTTC CATSDSGDIEQFF
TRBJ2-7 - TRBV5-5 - TGTGCCAGCAGCTTTCGGACCGCAACCTACGAGCAGTACTTC CASSFRTATYEQYF
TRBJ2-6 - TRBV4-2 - TGTGCCAGCAGCCAAGATCCTCAGCACTCTGGGGCCAACGTCCTGACTTTC CASSQDPQHSGANVLTF
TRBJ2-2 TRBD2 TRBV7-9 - TGTGCCAGCAGGAGAACCGGGACTAGCGGATATGCGAGCACCGGGGAGCTGTTTTTT CASRRTGTSGYASTGELFF
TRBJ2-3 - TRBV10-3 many TGTGCCATCAGTGACCCGACGGGAAGCACAGATACGCAGTATTTT CAISDPTGSTDTQYF
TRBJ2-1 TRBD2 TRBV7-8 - TGTGCCAGCAGCTTAGCTGGACTAGCGCGCTCCTACAATGAGCAGTTCTTC CASSLAGLARSYNEQFF
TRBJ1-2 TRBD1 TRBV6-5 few TGTGCCAGCAGTTACTCGTCGCAACAGGGGCCTGGCTACACCTTC CASSYSSQQGPGYTF
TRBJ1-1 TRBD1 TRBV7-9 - TGTGCGCCCGGGGACAGGGGGCAGGGCACTGAAGCTTTCTTT CAPGDRGQGTEAFF
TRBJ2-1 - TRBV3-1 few TGTGCCAGCAGCCCCTACGCGGGTGTGTCCTACAATGAGCAGTTCTTC CASSPYAGVSYNEQFF
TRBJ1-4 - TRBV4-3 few TGCGCCAGCAGCCAAGCACAGGTCCACCGCGGTGAGGAAAAACTGTTTTTT CASSQAQVHRGEEKLFF
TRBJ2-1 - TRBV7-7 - TGTGCTAGCAGCTTAGCTACCCCTACCGGGGAAACTTACAATGAGCAGTTCTTC CASSLATPTGETYNEQFF
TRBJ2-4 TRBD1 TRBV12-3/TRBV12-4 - TGTGCCAGCAGATGGACAGGCAGGGGGACGGCCAAAAACATTCAGTACTTC CASRWTGRGTAKNIQYF
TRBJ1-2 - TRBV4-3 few TGCGCCAGCAGCCAAGATCGAGGCAGTCACTATGGCTACACCTTC CASSQDRGSHYGYTF
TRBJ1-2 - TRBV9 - TGTGCCAGCAGCGCCAGGGGATGGAGCGGCTACACCTTC CASSARGWSGYTF
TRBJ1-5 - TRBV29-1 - TGCAGCTTCAGTCGGGGAACCAATCAGCCCCAGCATTTT CSFSRGTNQPQHF
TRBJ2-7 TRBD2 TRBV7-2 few TGTGCCAGCAGCTTAGTAGCGGGGGGGTCGAGCTCCTACGAGCAGTACTTC CASSLVAGGSSSYEQYF
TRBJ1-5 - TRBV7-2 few TGTGCCAGCAGCTTAGGTGGTGCCATGACCCCATATAGCAATCAGCCCCAGCATTTT CASSLGGAMTPYSNQPQHF
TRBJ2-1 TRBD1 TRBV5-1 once TGCGCCAGCAGCTTGGTAACAGGGGGCGACTACAATGAGCAGTTCTTC CASSLVTGGDYNEQFF
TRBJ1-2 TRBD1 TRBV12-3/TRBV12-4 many TGTGCCAGCAGGGGACAGGGATTTAACTATGGCTACACCTTC CASRGQGFNYGYTF
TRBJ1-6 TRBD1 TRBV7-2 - TGTGCCAGCAGCTTACTGGACAGGGCATCCTATAATTCACCCCTCCACTTT CASSLLDRASYNSPLHF
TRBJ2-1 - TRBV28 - TGTGCCAGCAGTACAAAGTTGATGGGGAATGAGCAGTTCTTC CASSTKLMGNEQFF
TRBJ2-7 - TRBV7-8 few TGTGCCAGCAGCCACGACTACTACGAGCAGTACTTC CASSHDYYEQYF
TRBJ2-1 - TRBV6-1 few TGTGCCAGCAGTGATCGACCCGGGGACGGGCTGGATGAGCAGTTCTTC CASSDRPGDGLDEQFF
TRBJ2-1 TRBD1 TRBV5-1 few TGCGCCAGCAGCGGGGGACAGACCAATGAGCAGTTCTTC CASSGGQTNEQFF
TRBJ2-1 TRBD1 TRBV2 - TGTGCCAGCAGTGAGAAGGGGGCCAACGCCAATGAGCAGTTCTTC CASSEKGANANEQFF
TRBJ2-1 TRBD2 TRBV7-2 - TGTGCCAGCAGCTTTCTCGAGGGCTGGGAGGGTGAGCAGTTCTTC CASSFLEGWEGEQFF
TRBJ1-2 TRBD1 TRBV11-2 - TGTGCCAGCAGCTTGGGACAGACTCAGTTAGCTAACTATGGCTACACCTTC CASSLGQTQLANYGYTF
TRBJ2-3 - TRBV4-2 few TGTGCCAGCAGCCAAGACACTAGAGCAGATACGCAGTATTTT CASSQDTRADTQYF
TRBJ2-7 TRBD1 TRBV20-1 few TGCAGTGCTAGAAACCGGGACAGGGGATCCTACGAGCAGTACTTC CSARNRDRGSYEQYF
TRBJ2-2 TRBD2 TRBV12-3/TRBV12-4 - TGTGCCAGCAGGGCAATGCGGGGGTTGAGGGTCACCGGGGAGCTGTTTTTT CASRAMRGLRVTGELFF
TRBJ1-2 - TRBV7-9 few TGTGCCAGCAGCTTAGGATCCACAAGGAACGATGGATATGGCTACACCTTC CASSLGSTRNDGYGYTF
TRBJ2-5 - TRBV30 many TGTGCCTGGAGTCGGGACTGGAGGGAGACCCAGTACTTC CAWSRDWRETQYF
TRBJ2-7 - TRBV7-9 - TGTGCCAGCAGCTTAGAAATTGGCGCTAAGGCCTACGAGCAGTACTTC CASSLEIGAKAYEQYF
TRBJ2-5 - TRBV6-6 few TGTGCCAGCAGCCCGGGACCCCCAAGGGAGACCCAGTACTTC CASSPGPPRETQYF
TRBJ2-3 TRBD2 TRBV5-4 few TGTGCCAGCAGCCCTCCCGGGACTAGTAGAAATACGCAGTATTTT CASSPPGTSRNTQYF
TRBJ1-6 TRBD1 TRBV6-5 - TGTGCCAGCAGATCCCCGGGACAGAATTCACCCCTCCACTTT CASRSPGQNSPLHF
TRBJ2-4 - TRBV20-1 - TGCAGTGCTAGTGATCGGCAGGAAAAAAACATTCAGTACTTC CSASDRQEKNIQYF
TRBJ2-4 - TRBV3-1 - TGTGCCAGCAGCGACCGTAGGGAGCAGTACTTC CASSDRREQYF
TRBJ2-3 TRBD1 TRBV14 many TGCGCCAGCAGCCAAGGGACAGGGAGCACAGATACGCAGTATTTT CASSQGTGSTDTQYF
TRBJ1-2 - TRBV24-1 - TGTGCCACCAGTGAGGGGGATAGCTATGGCTACACCTTC CATSEGDSYGYTF
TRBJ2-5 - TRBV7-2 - TGTGCCAGCGGGTCCCCCGCGCAGACCCAGTACTTC CASGSPAQTQYF
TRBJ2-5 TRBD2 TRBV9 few TGTGCCAGCAGCCCCGTAGGCGCTAGCGGGGGGGCTCAGACCCAGTACTTC CASSPVGASGGAQTQYF
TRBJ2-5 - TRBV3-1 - TGTGCCAGCAGCCGTCTCGGCCCAGAGACCCAGTACTTC CASSRLGPETQYF
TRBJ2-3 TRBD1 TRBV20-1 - TGCAGTGCCAATCGACAGGGGCCGGCAGATACGCAGTATTTT CSANRQGPADTQYF
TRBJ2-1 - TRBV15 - TGTGCCACCAGCAGAATCGGTGACTTCTCCTACAATGAGCAGTTCTTC CATSRIGDFSYNEQFF
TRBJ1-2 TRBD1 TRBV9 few TGTGCCAGCAGTGTAACGGGACAGGGGATCGGCTACACCTTC CASSVTGQGIGYTF
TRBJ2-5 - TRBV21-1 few TGTGCCAGCCCGACTAGCGGCAGGGTAGAGACCCAGTACTTC CASPTSGRVETQYF
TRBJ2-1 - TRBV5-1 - TGCGCCAGCAGCTTGGCCGGTGCGGGGACCTTTCGTGAGCAGTTCTTC CASSLAGAGTFREQFF
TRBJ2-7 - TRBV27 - TGTGCCAGCAGTTTAGATTCGGCGGGACGATACAATGAGCAGTACTTC CASSLDSAGRYNEQYF
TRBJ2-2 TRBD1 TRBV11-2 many TGTGCCAGCAGCTGGGACAGGTCAACCGGGGAGCTGTTTTTT CASSWDRSTGELFF
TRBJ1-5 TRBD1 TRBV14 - TGTGCCAGGATAACCGGGACAGGGCATCAGCCCCAGCATTTT CARITGTGHQPQHF
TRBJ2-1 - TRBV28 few TGTGCCAGCAGTTTAAAGGTTGGGAGGCAGTTCTTC CASSLKVGRQFF
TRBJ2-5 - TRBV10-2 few TGCGCCAGCTCCAGAGGGGTGGAGACCCAGTACTTC CASSRGVETQYF
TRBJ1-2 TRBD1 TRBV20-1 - TGCAGTGCTAGACCTACTCCGGGACAGGGGATTGTCGGTGGCTACACCTTC CSARPTPGQGIVGGYTF
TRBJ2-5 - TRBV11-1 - TGTGCCAGCAGCCCGCGTATCGAGGCGACCCAGTACTTC CASSPRIEATQYF